This is a list of T cell receptor beta chains from one sample in a study of molecular identifiers for immune sequencing clone quantification. From the PCR reads, TCRdb called clonotypes with MiXCR, one entry per CDR3 protein. The sample records more than 300,000 distinct CDR3 sequences, about 22% being singletons. The sequencing sample was made of naive CD8+ T cells from blood, with Jurkat cell RNA spiked in. These receptors all stem from a human donor in good health. Some libraries in this study had Jurkat cell RNA spiked in. CDR3s include the opening cysteine and the closing phenylalanine or tryptophan. The order of the fields is D gene, clone size, V gene, J gene, CDR3 DNA, CDR3 protein. D genes are given only for firm matches. Clone size is stated in some rows and not others, as once, few, many or a class when expanded.

TRBD2,many,TRBV2,TRBJ2-5,TGTGCCAGCAGTGGACTAGCTAGCCAAGAGACCCAGTACTTC,CASSGLASQETQYF
.,.,TRBV7-8,TRBJ1-4,TGTGCCAGCAGCTTAGAGGGGGTCAGAGAAAAACTGTTTTTT,CASSLEGVREKLFF
TRBD1,.,TRBV5-5,TRBJ2-3,TGTGCCAGCAGCCCCAAGACAGGGTCCGACATTTCCACAGATACGCAGTATTTT,CASSPKTGSDISTDTQYF
.,few,TRBV18,TRBJ2-7,TGTGCCAGCTCACCACCTGGGCTCCTAGCGAAGGACGAGCAGTACTTC,CASSPPGLLAKDEQYF
.,.,TRBV5-1,TRBJ2-3,TGCGCCAGCAGCTTATCGGGGGGCCTCAGCACAGATACGCGGTATTTT,CASSLSGGLSTDTRYF
TRBD1,.,TRBV9,TRBJ2-7,TGTGTCAGCAGCCCCGGACAGGGGCAGGACGAGCAGTACTTC,CVSSPGQGQDEQYF
.,.,TRBV11-2,TRBJ2-3,TGTGCCAGCAGCTCCCACAGGCTTACTAGCACAGATACGCAGTATTTT,CASSSHRLTSTDTQYF
TRBD1,many,TRBV12-3/TRBV12-4,TRBJ1-4,TGTGCCAGCAGTCCCAGGGGGCTCGGTAATGAAAAACTGTTTTTT,CASSPRGLGNEKLFF
.,.,TRBV5-1,TRBJ2-1,TGCGCCAGCAGCGATACCGGGGCTCCCGAGTTCTTC,CASSDTGAPEFF
TRBD2,many,TRBV28,TRBJ2-1,TGTGCCAGCAGCGGGACTAGCGACTACAATGAGCAGTTCTTC,CASSGTSDYNEQFF
TRBD2,.,TRBV20-1,TRBJ2-3,TGCAGTGCTCCGGTGGGGGGAGGGCCTTACACAGATACGCAGTATTTT,CSAPVGGGPYTDTQYF
.,many,TRBV29-1,TRBJ1-1,TGCAGCGCGGAGAGGGGGATGACTGAAGCTTTCTTT,CSAERGMTEAFF
.,few,TRBV6-5,TRBJ2-3,TGTGCCAGCAGTTACCGAGGCTTCCAGACAGATACGCAGTATTTT,CASSYRGFQTDTQYF
TRBD2,few,TRBV24-1,TRBJ2-3,TGTGCCACCAGTGATGTAGGACTAGCGGTCACAGATACGCAGTATTTT,CATSDVGLAVTDTQYF
TRBD2,many,TRBV12-3/TRBV12-4,TRBJ2-4,TGTGCCAGCAAGGCAGCGGGAGACATTCAGTACTTC,CASKAAGDIQYF
TRBD2,many,TRBV5-4,TRBJ2-3,TGTGCCAGCAGCTTGGCGGGACTAGCGGGGTTCTACACAGATACGCAGTATTTT,CASSLAGLAGFYTDTQYF
TRBD1,many,TRBV28,TRBJ2-5,TGTGCCAGCAGTAGCCCCACCACGGGACAGAATTTTCAAGAGACCCAGTACTTC,CASSSPTTGQNFQETQYF
TRBD2,.,TRBV27,TRBJ2-7,TGTGTCAGCAGTGAGACCCTAGCGGAAAGCTCCTACGAGCAGTACTTC,CVSSETLAESSYEQYF
.,.,TRBV2,TRBJ2-4,TGTGCCAGCAGTGCCGGCAGGGAAGCCAAAAACATTCAGTACTTC,CASSAGREAKNIQYF
.,many,TRBV13,TRBJ1-1,TGTGCCAGCAGCACCCACCGACGGATGGGGAACACTGAAGCTTTCTTT,CASSTHRRMGNTEAFF
.,.,TRBV7-9,TRBJ2-7,TGTGCCAGCAGCCAAACCACAGGGCTACTCTACGTGCAGTACTTC,CASSQTTGLLYVQYF
TRBD1,many,TRBV28,TRBJ1-2,TGTGCCAGCAGTCCCCCGGGCAGGGGGCAAAGTAACTATGGCTACACCTTC,CASSPPGRGQSNYGYTF
.,many,TRBV27,TRBJ1-1,TGTGCCAGCAGTTCGACAGGATTTTTAGCTGAAGCTTTCTTT,CASSSTGFLAEAFF
.,many,TRBV2,TRBJ1-2,TGTGCCAGCAGAAGGGACTGGGGCTACACCTTC,CASRRDWGYTF
.,many,TRBV14,TRBJ2-3,TGTGCCAGCAGCCAAGGGATGCGGTTGTCCCTGACAGATACGCAGTATTTT,CASSQGMRLSLTDTQYF
.,many,TRBV6-2/TRBV6-3,TRBJ1-5,TGTGCCAGCAGTTACTACGGGCCTAGCAATCAGCCCCAGCATTTT,CASSYYGPSNQPQHF
TRBD1,few,TRBV11-2,TRBJ2-2,TGTGCCAGCAGCCTGTGGACAGGGGGCGACACCGGGGAGCTGTTTTTT,CASSLWTGGDTGELFF
.,few,TRBV7-2,TRBJ2-1,TGTGCCAGCAGCTCCGGAATAGGGGGAGATGAGCAGTTCTTC,CASSSGIGGDEQFF
.,many,TRBV13,TRBJ2-3,TGTGCCAGCACCCCACAATCCAACACAGATACGCAGTATTTT,CASTPQSNTDTQYF
.,many,TRBV12-3/TRBV12-4,TRBJ1-5,TGTGCCAGCAGCCCCGCGGACTGGGCAGAAAATCAGCCCCAGCATTTT,CASSPADWAENQPQHF
.,few,TRBV12-3/TRBV12-4,TRBJ2-3,TGTGCCAGCACTCTCGGTGCTAGCACAGATACGCAGTATTTT,CASTLGASTDTQYF
TRBD1,.,TRBV6-2/TRBV6-3,TRBJ2-7,TGTGCCGCCCGGACAGGGATGGAGCAGTACTTC,CAARTGMEQYF
.,few,TRBV7-9,TRBJ2-7,TGTGCCAGCAGCTTAGTTAGGTACACCCGGGACGGAGAGACCTACGAGCAGTACTTC,CASSLVRYTRDGETYEQYF
.,many,TRBV30,TRBJ2-7,TGTGCCTGGAGTCGAAACTACGAGCAGTACTTC,CAWSRNYEQYF
TRBD1,many,TRBV28,TRBJ2-7,TGTGCCAGCAGATTCGGACAGGGGAGCTCCTACGAGCAGTACTTC,CASRFGQGSSYEQYF
TRBD2,many,TRBV5-1,TRBJ2-7,TGCGCCAGCAGCTTGTTTCCGGGGGGGCAAGAAATCCACGAGCAGTACTTC,CASSLFPGGQEIHEQYF
.,many,TRBV28,TRBJ2-7,TGTGCCAGCAGCCACCCAGCCCGGGACAATCACTACGAGCAGTACTTC,CASSHPARDNHYEQYF
.,many,TRBV27,TRBJ2-3,TGTGCCAGCAGTCCCCAGACGACAGGAGGGGATACGCAGTATTTT,CASSPQTTGGDTQYF
TRBD1,few,TRBV4-2,TRBJ1-3,TGTGCCAGCAGCCAAGACGGGACAGTAGGGGCTGGAAACACCATATATTTT,CASSQDGTVGAGNTIYF
.,.,TRBV14,TRBJ1-4,TGTGCCAGCAGCTTTACGGGGGCCGATGAAAAACTGTTTTTT,CASSFTGADEKLFF
.,.,TRBV4-1,TRBJ1-2,TGCGCCAGCAGCCAAGATGGGGCAAACATCTATGGCTACGCCTTC,CASSQDGANIYGYAF
.,many,TRBV20-1,TRBJ2-2,TGCAGTGCTATAGAGGACGGGGCGGACACCGGGGAGCTGTTTTTT,CSAIEDGADTGELFF
.,.,TRBV20-1,TRBJ2-7,TGCAGTGCTCGAAGTCGGGATACTTCCTACGAGCAGTACTTC,CSARSRDTSYEQYF
TRBD2,.,TRBV7-9,TRBJ2-3,TGTGCCAGCAGCATTAGCGGGAGAAGTGCAGATACGCAGTATTTT,CASSISGRSADTQYF
.,once,TRBV5-6,TRBJ2-5,TGTGCCAGCAGCGCCCCCGGGGGTCTACAAGAGACCCAGTACTTC,CASSAPGGLQETQYF
.,many,TRBV11-1,TRBJ1-6,TGTGCCAGCAGCTACGACAGACATAATTCACCCCTCCACTTT,CASSYDRHNSPLHF
TRBD2,many,TRBV7-6,TRBJ2-7,TGTGCCAGCAGCTGGGCGGGAGTAGGGAACGAGCAGTACTTC,CASSWAGVGNEQYF
TRBD2,once,TRBV4-1,TRBJ2-7,TGCGCCAGCAGCCAGTTGGGGGGGTCGTGGTACGAGCAGTACTTC,CASSQLGGSWYEQYF
.,many,TRBV18,TRBJ2-7,TGTGCCAGCTCGAAGGGCAGCCTGAGCTCCTACGAGCAGTACTTC,CASSKGSLSSYEQYF
TRBD1,many,TRBV28,TRBJ1-3,TGTGCCAGCAGTTCCCCGGACAGGGTAAAGGCTGGAAACACCATATATTTT,CASSSPDRVKAGNTIYF
TRBD1,many,TRBV7-8,TRBJ2-7,TGTGCCAGCAGCCCCAGACAGGGGCTGGACTACGAGCAGTACTTC,CASSPRQGLDYEQYF
.,few,TRBV27,TRBJ2-2,TGTGCCAGCAGTTTAGGGGACAACTTGAACACCGGGGAGCTGTTTTTT,CASSLGDNLNTGELFF
.,many,TRBV2,TRBJ1-5,TGTGCCAGCAGTGGACTCAATAGCAATCAGCCCCAGCATTTT,CASSGLNSNQPQHF